Listed below are T cell receptor beta chains from one sample, sequenced in a study of blood T cell repertoires in COVID-19. Clones were sequenced by immunoSEQ multiplex PCR, and TCRdb holds only the in-frame ones, with some missing. The sample has some 200,000 clones, roughly four fifths seen once. Sequenced material: peripheral blood. Every receptor here comes from a human donor with acute or convalescent COVID-19. The donor label of this sample is uncertain. The CDR3 runs from the conserved cysteine through the conserved F or W. Each record gives: CDR3 protein, V gene, J gene.

CASSQNRGPNEKLFF	TRBV16	TRBJ1-4
CASSEAGRPNYGYTF	TRBV27	TRBJ1-2
CASSQGGSGGRQFF	TRBV3-1/TRBV3-2	TRBJ2-1
CASSAAGQSANTIYF	TRBV9	TRBJ1-3
CASSLGTGMYEKLFF	TRBV7-9	TRBJ1-4
CASSRTGTDTYEQYF	TRBV27	TRBJ2-7
CASSSRQGATEAFF	TRBV27	TRBJ1-1
CASGPSGTGGLVYEQFF	TRBV12-5	TRBJ2-1
CASSFSSYEQYF	TRBV7-9	TRBJ2-7
CASSLETGGPYSNQPQHF	TRBV4-1	TRBJ1-5
CASSLGLGGTEAFF	TRBV7-9	TRBJ1-1
CASSQELLAYEQYF	TRBV4-2	TRBJ2-7
CASSGPGQGANYGYTF	TRBV2	TRBJ1-2
CASSFQGTGGTEAFF	TRBV5-1	TRBJ1-1
CASSETGGGGNTIYF	TRBV6-1	TRBJ1-3